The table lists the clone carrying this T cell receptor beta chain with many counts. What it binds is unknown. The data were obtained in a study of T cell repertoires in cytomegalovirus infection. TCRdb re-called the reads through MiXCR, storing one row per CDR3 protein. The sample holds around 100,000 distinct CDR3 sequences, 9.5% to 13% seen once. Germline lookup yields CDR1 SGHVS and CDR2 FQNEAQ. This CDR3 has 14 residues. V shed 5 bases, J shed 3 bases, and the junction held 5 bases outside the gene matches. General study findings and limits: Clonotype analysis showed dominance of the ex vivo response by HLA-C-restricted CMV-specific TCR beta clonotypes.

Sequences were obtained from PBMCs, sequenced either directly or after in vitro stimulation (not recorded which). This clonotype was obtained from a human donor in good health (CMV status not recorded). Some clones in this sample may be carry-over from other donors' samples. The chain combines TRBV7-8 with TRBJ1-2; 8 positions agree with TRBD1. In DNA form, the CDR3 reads TGTGCCAGCAGCAGGACGACAGGGGACTATGGCTACACCTTC. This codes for CASSRTTGDYGYTF.